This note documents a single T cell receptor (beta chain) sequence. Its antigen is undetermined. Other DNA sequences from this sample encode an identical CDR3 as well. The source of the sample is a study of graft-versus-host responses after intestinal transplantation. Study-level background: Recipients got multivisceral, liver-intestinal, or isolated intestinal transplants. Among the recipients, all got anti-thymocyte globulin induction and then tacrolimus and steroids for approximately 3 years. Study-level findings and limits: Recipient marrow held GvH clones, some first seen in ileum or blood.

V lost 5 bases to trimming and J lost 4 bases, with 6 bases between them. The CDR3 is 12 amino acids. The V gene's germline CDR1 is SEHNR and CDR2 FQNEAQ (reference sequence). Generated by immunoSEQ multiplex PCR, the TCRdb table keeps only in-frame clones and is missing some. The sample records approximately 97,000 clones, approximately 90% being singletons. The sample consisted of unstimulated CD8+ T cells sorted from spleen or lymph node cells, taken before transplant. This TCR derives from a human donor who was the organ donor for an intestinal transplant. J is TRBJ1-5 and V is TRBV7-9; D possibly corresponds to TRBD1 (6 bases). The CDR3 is CASSRGNQPQHF. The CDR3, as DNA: TGTGCCAGCAGCAGGGGGAATCAGCCCCAGCATTTT. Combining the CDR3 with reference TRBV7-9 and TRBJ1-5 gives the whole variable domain DTGVSQNPRHKITKRGQNVTFRCDPISEHNRLYWYRQTLGQGPEFLTYFQNEAQLEKSRLLSDRFSAERPKGSFSTLEIQRTEQGDSAMYLCASSRGNQPQHFGDGTRLSIL.